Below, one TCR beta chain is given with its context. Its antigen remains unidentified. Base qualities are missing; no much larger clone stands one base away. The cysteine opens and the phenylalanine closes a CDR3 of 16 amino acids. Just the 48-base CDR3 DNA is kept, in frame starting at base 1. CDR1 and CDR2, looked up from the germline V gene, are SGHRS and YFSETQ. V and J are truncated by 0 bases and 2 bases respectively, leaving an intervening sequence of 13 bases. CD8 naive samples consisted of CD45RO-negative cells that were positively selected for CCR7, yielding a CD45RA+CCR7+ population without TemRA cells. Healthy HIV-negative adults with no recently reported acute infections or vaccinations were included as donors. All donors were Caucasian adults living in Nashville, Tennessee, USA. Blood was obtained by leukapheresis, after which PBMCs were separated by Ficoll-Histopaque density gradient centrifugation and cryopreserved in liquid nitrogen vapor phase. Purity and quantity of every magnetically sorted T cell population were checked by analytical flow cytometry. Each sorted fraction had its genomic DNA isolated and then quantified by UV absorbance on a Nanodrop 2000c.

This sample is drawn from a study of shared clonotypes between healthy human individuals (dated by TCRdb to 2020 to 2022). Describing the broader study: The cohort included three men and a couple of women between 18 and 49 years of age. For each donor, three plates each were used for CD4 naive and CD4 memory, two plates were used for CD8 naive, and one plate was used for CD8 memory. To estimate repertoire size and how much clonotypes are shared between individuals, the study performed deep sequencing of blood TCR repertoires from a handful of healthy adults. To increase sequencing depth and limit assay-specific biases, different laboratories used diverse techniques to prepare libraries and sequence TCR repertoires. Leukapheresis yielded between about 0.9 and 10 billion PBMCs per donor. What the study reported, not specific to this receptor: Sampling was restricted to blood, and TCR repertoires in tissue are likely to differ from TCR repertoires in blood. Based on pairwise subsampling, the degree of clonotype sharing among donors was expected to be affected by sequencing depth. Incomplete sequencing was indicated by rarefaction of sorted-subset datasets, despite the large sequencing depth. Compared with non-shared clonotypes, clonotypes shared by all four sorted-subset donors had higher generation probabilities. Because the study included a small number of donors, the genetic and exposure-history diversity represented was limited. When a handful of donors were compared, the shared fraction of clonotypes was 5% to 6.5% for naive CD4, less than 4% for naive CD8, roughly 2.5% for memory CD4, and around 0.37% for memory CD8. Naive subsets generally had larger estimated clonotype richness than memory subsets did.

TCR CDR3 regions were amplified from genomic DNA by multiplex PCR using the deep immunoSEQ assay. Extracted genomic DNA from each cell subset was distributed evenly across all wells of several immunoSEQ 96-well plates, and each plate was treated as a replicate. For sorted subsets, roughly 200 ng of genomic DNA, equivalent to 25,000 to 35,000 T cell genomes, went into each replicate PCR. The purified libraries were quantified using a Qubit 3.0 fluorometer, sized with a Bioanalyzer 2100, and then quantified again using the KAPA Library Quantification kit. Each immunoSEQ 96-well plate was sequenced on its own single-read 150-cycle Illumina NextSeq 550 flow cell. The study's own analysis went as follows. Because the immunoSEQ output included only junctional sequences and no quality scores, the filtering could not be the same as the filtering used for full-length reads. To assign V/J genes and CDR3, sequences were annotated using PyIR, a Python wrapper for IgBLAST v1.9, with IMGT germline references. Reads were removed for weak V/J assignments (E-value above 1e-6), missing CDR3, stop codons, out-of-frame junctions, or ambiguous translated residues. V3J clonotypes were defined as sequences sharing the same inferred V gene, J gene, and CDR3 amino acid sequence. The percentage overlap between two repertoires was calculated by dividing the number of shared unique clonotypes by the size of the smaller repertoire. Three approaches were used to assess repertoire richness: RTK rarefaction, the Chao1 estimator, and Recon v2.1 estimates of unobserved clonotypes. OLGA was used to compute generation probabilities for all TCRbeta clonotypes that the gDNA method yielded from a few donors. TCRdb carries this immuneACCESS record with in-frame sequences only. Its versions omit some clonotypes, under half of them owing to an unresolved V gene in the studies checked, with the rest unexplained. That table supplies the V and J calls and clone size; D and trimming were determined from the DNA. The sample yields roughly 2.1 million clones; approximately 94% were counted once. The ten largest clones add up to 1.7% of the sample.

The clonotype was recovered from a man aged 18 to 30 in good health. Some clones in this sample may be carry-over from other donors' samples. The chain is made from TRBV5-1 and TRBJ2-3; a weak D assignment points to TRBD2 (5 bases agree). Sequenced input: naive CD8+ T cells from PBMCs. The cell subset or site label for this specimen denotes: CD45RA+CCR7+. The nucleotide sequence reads TGCGCCAGCAGCTTGGGAGCGGAGGCATCCACAGATACGCAGTATTTT. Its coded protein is CASSLGAEASTDTQYF.